This T cell receptor beta chain was recorded in a study of radiation and T cells in renal cell carcinoma. Overall study findings and caveats: Top tumor clonotypes rose in blood 2 weeks post-radiation, then contracted.

Regarding this clone: Its target is unknown.

Using immunoSEQ multiplex PCR, the repertoire was profiled, and TCRdb retains in-frame clones only, with some absent. The top ten clones hold 4.5% to 7% of a sample with 100,000 to 150,000 clones, around 81% of them seen once. The sample's time point: blood 2 weeks post-SBRT. Specified treatment: 15 Gy SBRT to primary tumor, nephrectomy 4 weeks later. Radiation-treated patients gave blood at baseline, week 2 and week 4. The tumor was a clear cell renal cell carcinoma. The clonotype was recovered from a man in his forties or fifties with renal cell carcinoma. The source material was blood, sampled from a patient whose treatment included radiotherapy and nephrectomy.

As DNA, the CDR3 is TGTGCCAGCTCACCAAGAAGCGAGGGGTTTACGTATGGCTACACCTTC. Protein sequence: CASSPRSEGFTYGYTF. The chain joins TRBV18 to TRBJ1-2; TRBD1 is a possible D gene (5 bases). Germline CDR1 and CDR2: KGHSH and LQKENI. There are 16 residues in the CDR3. Trimming shortened V by 2 bases and J by 5 bases, and 18 bases separated the two germline ends.